The next 25 T cell receptor beta chains were all read from a single sample in a study of shared clonotypes between healthy human individuals. Here immunoSEQ multiplex PCR was the method, and the copy in TCRdb shows in-frame clones only, minus some. The sample records roughly 2.2 million clones, 80% to 95% being singletons. The material sequenced was naive CD4+ T cells from PBMCs. The subset denotes: CD45RA+ positively selected. The source of these receptors is a man in his late teens or twenties in good health. Some clones in this sample may be carry-over from other donors' samples.

The rearrangement joins TRBV28 to TRBJ1-5; 9 bases are a match to TRBD1. Per germline, CDR1 MDHEN and CDR2 SYDVKM. V lost 1 base to trimming and J lost 3 bases; unmatched junction nucleotides: 16. CDR3 length equals 20 residues. This CDR3 is CASSLYKTGGGGYYNQPQHF. CDR3 coding DNA: TGTGCCAGCAGTTTATATAAAACAGGGGGCGGTGGATATTACAATCAGCCCCAGCATTTT.

The chain couples TRBV29-1 to TRBJ2-3, with 7 positions matching TRBD1. Unmatched junction bases numbered 4, after V lost 8 bases and J lost 2 bases. The CDR3 totals 12 residues. Germline V CDR1 and CDR2: SQVTM, ANQGSEA. This CDR3 is CSQKGATDTQYF. CDR3 bases: TGCAGCCAGAAGGGGGCCACAGATACGCAGTATTTT.

The chain carries TRBV11-2 and TRBJ1-1; perhaps TRBD1 as D (6 bases). With 2 bases removed from V and 2 bases from J, the gap between germline ends came to 12 bases. CDR1 and CDR2 from the germline V gene are SGHAT and FQNNGV. This CDR3 contains 15 residues. The CDR3: CASSLYQGRNTEAFF. The DNA of the CDR3 is TGTGCCAGCAGCTTATATCAGGGGCGAAACACTGAAGCTTTCTTT.

As concerns this clone: Compared with germline, one end of the junction differs, possibly owing to a read error. J is TRBJ1-2 and V is TRBV20-1; 7 bases match TRBD1. Per germline, CDR1 DFQATT and CDR2 SNEGSKA (reference sequence). The CDR3 length is 11 residues. The CDR3 loop is CSARGTTGHPF. The CDR3, as DNA: TGCAGTGCTAGAGGGACGACAGGGCACCCCTTC.

The chain recombines TRBV6-5 with TRBJ1-5; maybe TRBD1 (6 bases). Trimming pared 5 bases from V and 4 bases from J, leaving 12 bases between. This CDR3 has 14 amino acids. Germline CDR1 MNHEY, CDR2 SVGAGI. As DNA, the CDR3 is TGTGCCAGCAGTGCCGACAGGCTTAATCAGCCCCAGCATTTT. Amino acid sequence: CASSADRLNQPQHF.

V gene TRBV5-1 combines with J gene TRBJ1-1, with unresolved D. This CDR3 is 15 amino acids long. Trimming took off 0 bases at V and 6 bases at J, with 15 bases between the two ends. Germline CDR1 is SGHRS and CDR2 is YFSETQ. The chain's CDR3 is CASSLGGQAGSEAFF. CDR3 coding DNA: TGCGCCAGCAGCTTGGGCGGGCAGGCTGGTTCTGAAGCTTTCTTT. The variable domain in full, with the rest retrieved from reference TRBV5-1 and TRBJ1-1, is KAGVTQTPRYLIKTRGQQVTLSCSPISGHRSVSWYQQTPGQGLQFLFEYFSETQRNKGNFPGRFSGRQFSNSRSEMNVSTLELGDSALYLCASSLGGQAGSEAFFGQGTRLTVV.

The chain has TRBV27 and TRBJ1-1; tentative D call: TRBD1 (5 bases). The germline V gene encodes CDR1 MNHEY and CDR2 SMNVEV (reference sequence). V lost 3 bases and J lost 3, with 17 bases in between. There are 16 residues in the CDR3. The CDR3 DNA sequence: TGTGCCAGCAGTTTTCTCGGGGCAGGGCTGGACACTGAAGCTTTCTTT. Protein sequence: CASSFLGAGLDTEAFF.

This chain connects TRBV7-2 to TRBJ2-5; 8 bases match TRBD2. The ends lost 2 bases at V and 0 bases at J; junction bases unmatched: 8. The CDR3 consists of 17 residues. Germline loops: CDR1 SGHTA, CDR2 FQGNSA. CDR3 nucleotide sequence: TGTGCCAGCAGCTTAAATTGGGCGGGAGGTCACCAAGAGACCCAGTACTTC. Protein sequence: CASSLNWAGGHQETQYF.

The chain has TRBV7-2 and TRBJ1-5, with 7 bases matching TRBD1. The trim removed 4 bases at V and 4 bases at J, leaving 7 bases unmatched. Germline V gene data show CDR1 as SGHTA and CDR2 as FQGNSA. The CDR3 has 15 amino acids. The CDR3 region has the DNA TGTGCCAGCAGCTCCCAGGGGGGAGTAAATCAGCCCCAGCATTTT. This encodes CASSSQGGVNQPQHF.

The V gene is TRBV9, the J gene TRBJ2-1; 11 nucleotides match TRBD2. V dropped 0 bases and J dropped 2; count of bases not matched to a gene: 4. Germline CDR1 is SGDLS and CDR2 is YYNGEE. The length of the CDR3 is 17 residues. The CDR3 DNA is TGTGCCAGCAGCGTAGTTGGTAGCGGGAGGGCCTACAATGAGCAGTTCTTC. Translated: CASSVVGSGRAYNEQFF.

This chain connects TRBV18 to TRBJ2-1; D unresolved. Germline CDR1 reads KGHSH; CDR2 reads LQKENI. The V end lost 3 bases, the J end lost 7 bases, and 7 bases lay between the germline ends. The CDR3 totals 12 residues. CDR3 region: CASSPTMNEQFF. DNA for the CDR3: TGTGCCAGCTCACCTACTATGAATGAGCAGTTCTTC.

The gene calls are TRBV2 and TRBJ2-2; D is ambiguous. CDR1 is SNHLY, CDR2 FYNNEI, per germline. The ends were cut back, 7 bases at V and 7 bases at J, with 13 bases in the middle. The CDR3 covers 13 residues. Here the CDR3 reads CASKSGVGGELFF. The CDR3 region has the DNA TGTGCCAGCAAGTCTGGAGTAGGCGGGGAGCTGTTTTTT.

V and J are TRBV5-6 and TRBJ2-5, with TRBD2 matching over 11 bases. This CDR3 is built from 16 residues. The trim removed 3 bases at V and 1 base at J, leaving 5 bases unmatched. Germline CDR1 and CDR2: SGHDT and YYEEEE. The DNA of the CDR3 is TGTGCCAGCAGCTCGCTTAGCGGGGGGGGCCAAGAGACCCAGTACTTC. Protein sequence: CASSSLSGGGQETQYF.

This clone occurred a few times. This chain links TRBV6-4 with TRBJ2-1; TRBD1 or TRBD2 may be the D gene (5 bases each). Trimming removed 3 bases from V and 12 bases from J, with 15 bases in between. The length of the CDR3 is 13 residues. CDR1 is MRHNA and CDR2 is SNTAGT in the germline V gene. The CDR3 reads CASSEGREYRQFF. The CDR3 DNA reads as TGTGCCAGCAGTGAGGGCAGGGAGTACCGGCAGTTCTTC.

The V call is TRBV5-4, the J call TRBJ2-7; D may be TRBD2 (5 bases). This CDR3 is 15 amino acids long. Germline V lookup: CDR1 SGHNT, CDR2 YYREEE (reference sequence). Trimming cost V 1 base and J 0 bases, with 11 bases left between them. The CDR3 DNA reads TGTGCCAGCAGCTTGAGGTTCCGGGGCTCCTACGAGCAGTACTTC. Translated: CASSLRFRGSYEQYF.

V usage is TRBV9 and J usage is TRBJ2-5; 10 nucleotides agree with TRBD1. With V trimmed by 2 bases and J by 2 bases, 6 bases remained unmatched. CDR1 and CDR2 (germline): SGDLS, YYNGEE. The CDR3 runs to 16 residues. The CDR3 DNA sequence: TGTGCCAGCAGCGTCTTGGGACAGGGGAATCAAGAGACCCAGTACTTC. Its translation is CASSVLGQGNQETQYF.

Points on this clone: The identical CDR3 is also encoded by other nucleotide sequences in the sample. V and J are TRBV10-3 and TRBJ1-2; no clear D. The germline gives CDR1 ENHRY, CDR2 SYGVKD. The CDR3 has 13 residues. V gave up 5 bases and J gave up 0 bases, with 7 bases separating them. The CDR3 region is CAISLEPNYGYTF. The CDR3, as DNA: TGTGCCATCAGTTTGGAACCTAACTATGGCTACACCTTC.

Notes on this clone: Other nucleotide sequences from this sample produce the same CDR3. The V gene is TRBV7-2, the J gene TRBJ2-3; TRBD2 might be the D (6 bases). The CDR3 spans 14 residues. CDR1 SGHTA and CDR2 FQGNSA come from the germline V gene. V gave up 6 bases and J gave up 0 bases, with 10 bases separating them. CDR3 bases: TGTGCCAGCAGGCCGGGACTCAGCACAGATACGCAGTATTTT. It yields the protein CASRPGLSTDTQYF.

This chain uses TRBV10-3 with TRBJ1-5, with a weak D call TRBD1 (5 bases). V lost 0 bases, J lost 5 bases, and 14 bases lay in between. In germline, CDR1 is ENHRY, CDR2 SYGVKD. The CDR3 loop spans 16 amino acids. The CDR3 DNA reads as TGTGCCATCAGTGAGTCCAAAGGGACGAGAGATCAGCCCCAGCATTTT. Translation gives CAISESKGTRDQPQHF.

Concerning this clone itself: The sample has other DNA sequences that encode this CDR3 too. The chain combines TRBV11-3 with TRBJ2-3, with 8 bases fitting TRBD2. The length of the CDR3 is 13 residues. Germline values: CDR1 SGHNT, CDR2 YENEEA. The ends lost 2 bases at V and 5 bases at J; junction bases unmatched: 0. CDR3 residues: CASSLLAGDTQYF. CDR3 nucleotide sequence: TGTGCCAGCAGCTTACTAGCGGGAGATACGCAGTATTTT. The variable domain in full, completed from reference TRBV11-3 and TRBJ2-3, reads EAGVVQSPRYKIIEKKQPVAFWCNPISGHNTLYWYLQNLGQGPELLIRYENEEAVDDSQLPKDRFSAERLKGVDSTLKIQPAELGDSAVYLCASSLLAGDTQYFGPGTRLTVL.

The rearrangement joins TRBV28 to TRBJ1-1; D gene unclear. Germline-derived CDR1 and CDR2 are MDHEN and SYDVKM. V was clipped by 8 bases and J by 2 bases, with 12 bases between them. The CDR3 loop spans 13 amino acids. In DNA, the CDR3 is TGTGCCAGCGCTAAGGGCCGTAACACTGAAGCTTTCTTT. Translating it yields CASAKGRNTEAFF.

Only one count was recorded for this clone. V is TRBV28 and J is TRBJ2-1; D not resolved. Trimming took off 7 bases at V and 7 bases at J, with 17 bases between the two ends. This CDR3 comprises 14 residues. Germline-derived CDR1 and CDR2 are MDHEN and SYDVKM. The CDR3 here is CASTPALRVNEQFF. The DNA for the CDR3 is TGTGCCAGCACCCCCGCCTTACGAGTGAATGAGCAGTTCTTC. Using reference TRBV28 and TRBJ2-1 for the parts outside the CDR3, the full variable domain is DVKVTQSSRYLVKRTGEKVFLECVQDMDHENMFWYRQDPGLGLRLIYFSYDVKMKEKGDIPEGYSVSREKKERFSLILESASTNQTSMYLCASTPALRVNEQFFGPGTRLTVL.

This chain joins TRBV14 and TRBJ2-5, with 10 nucleotides matching TRBD2. Germline V gene data show CDR1 as SGHDN and CDR2 as FVKESK. V was pared by 2 bases and J by 4 bases, with 4 bases of the junction left unmatched. The CDR3 length is 15 residues. DNA of the CDR3: TGTGCCAGCAGCCAACAAGCGGGAGGGGGAGAGACCCAGTACTTC. Translated, it gives CASSQQAGGGETQYF.

The rearrangement uses TRBV4-2 and TRBJ2-7, with 8 bases aligning to TRBD1. Germline CDR1 reads LGHNA; CDR2 reads YNFKEQ. The CDR3 runs 14 residues. J gave up 3 bases and V 5 bases, and 6 bases lay outside the gene matches. CDR3 in amino acids: CASSWDRTYYEQYF. CDR3 coding DNA: TGTGCCAGCAGCTGGGACAGGACCTACTACGAGCAGTACTTC.

The chain links TRBV5-5 to TRBJ1-1; D perhaps matches TRBD1 (5 bases). This CDR3 region has 16 residues. From germline, CDR1 is SGHKS and CDR2 YYEKEE (reference sequence). V shed 4 bases and J shed 1 base, with 17 bases lying between them. DNA of the CDR3: TGTGCCAGCAGCATAATCCAACAGGCGCGGAACACTGAAGCTTTCTTT. Translating it yields CASSIIQQARNTEAFF.